These 23 T cell receptor beta chains were sequenced from one sample in a study of blood T cells in healthy people across ages. Primed by a sample-barcoded 5' primer and a J-beta primer mix, a second PCR proceeded for about 7 to 11 cycles. TCRdb passed the 5' RACE reads through MiXCR, listing each CDR3 protein once. The table shows about 1.8 million distinct CDR3 sequences, with 49% occurring only once. Sample: blood. These receptors originate from a woman aged 40 to 55 in good health.

This clonotype was recorded at least ten times. The J gene is TRBJ2-5, the V gene TRBV4-2, with 7 bases identical to TRBD1. Losses at the gene ends were 4 bases for V and 0 bases for J; bases not matched to a gene: 2. The CDR3 has 14 amino acids. Germline assignment: CDR1 LGHNA and CDR2 YNFKEQ. In DNA, the CDR3 is TGTGCCAGCAGCCGGGGACAGAACCAAGAGACCCAGTACTTC. Encoded protein: CASSRGQNQETQYF.

This chain uses TRBV27 with TRBJ1-2; TRBD1 matches at 7 bases. Germline CDR1 and CDR2: MNHEY and SMNVEV (reference sequence). Unmatched junction bases numbered 4, after V lost 5 bases and J lost 7 bases. The CDR3 extends over 12 amino acids. The CDR3 protein is CASSNGQVGYTF. The CDR3 coding sequence is TGTGCCAGCAGTAATGGACAGGTTGGCTACACCTTC.

The chain carries TRBV29-1 and TRBJ1-1; the D is unclear. CDR3 length equals 11 residues. Trimming took off 0 bases at V and 10 bases at J, with 9 bases between the two ends. Germline loops: CDR1 SQVTM, CDR2 ANQGSEA. The CDR3 here is CSVEDANGAFF. DNA of the CDR3: TGCAGCGTTGAAGATGCGAACGGAGCTTTCTTT.

This clonotype has a single count. The J gene is TRBJ2-5, the V gene TRBV11-2; TRBD2 matches at 13 bases. The CDR3 covers 15 residues. J lost 9 bases, V lost 5 bases, and 9 bases had no gene match. Germline CDR1 reads SGHAT; CDR2 reads FQNNGV. Written as DNA, the CDR3 is TGTGCCAGCAGCCCACAACCCGGGACTAGCGGGGCCCAGTACTTC. It encodes CASSPQPGTSGAQYF. Full variable domain (rest looked up from reference TRBV11-2 and TRBJ2-5): EAGVAQSPRYKIIEKRQSVAFWCNPISGHATLYWYQQILGQGPKLLIQFQNNGVVDDSQLPKDRFSAERLKGVDSTLKIQPAKLEDSAVYLCASSPQPGTSGAQYFGPGTRLLVL.

The chain combines TRBV11-1 with TRBJ1-6; TRBD1 agrees at 7 bases. In germline, CDR1 is SGHAT, CDR2 FQDESV (reference sequence). There are 15 residues in the CDR3. Trimming removed 3 bases from V and 6 bases from J; junction bases left unmatched: 5. As DNA, the CDR3 is TGTGCCAGCAGCTTTGGTGACAGGGTTAATTCACCCCTCCACTTT. This translates into CASSFGDRVNSPLHF.

This clonotype was detected a few times. J is TRBJ2-1 and V is TRBV5-6, with 13 bases matching TRBD2. Germline CDR1 SGHDT, CDR2 YYEEEE. Trimming removed 4 bases from V and 3 bases from J; junction bases left unmatched: 10. The CDR3 extends over 18 amino acids. CDR3 nucleotide sequence: TGTGCCAGCAGCCTGACTAGCGGGGGGCCATTCTTCTACAATGAGCAGTTCTTC. This encodes CASSLTSGGPFFYNEQFF.

The chain recombines TRBV20-1 with TRBJ2-5, with D possibly being TRBD1 or TRBD2 (5 bases each). CDR3 length: 14 amino acids. Germline V CDR1 and CDR2: DFQATT, SNEGSKA (reference sequence). V was shortened by 6 bases and J by 4 bases, with 18 bases between the two germline ends. CDR3 sequence reads: CSAGAAGKIETQYF. CDR3 nucleotide sequence: TGCAGTGCAGGGGCTGCCGGGAAAATAGAGACCCAGTACTTC.

The chain uses TRBV5-1 and TRBJ2-5; D may be TRBD1 (6 bases). This CDR3 has 17 amino acids. Germline V gene lookup returns CDR1 SGHRS and CDR2 YFSETQ. V was cut by 0 bases and J by 1 base, with 16 bases left in between. The CDR3 here is CASSLARGRDLQETQYF. The CDR3 region has the DNA TGCGCCAGCAGCTTGGCCAGGGGTAGGGACCTCCAAGAGACCCAGTACTTC. Using reference TRBV5-1 and TRBJ2-5 for the parts outside the CDR3, the full variable domain is KAGVTQTPRYLIKTRGQQVTLSCSPISGHRSVSWYQQTPGQGLQFLFEYFSETQRNKGNFPGRFSGRQFSNSRSEMNVSTLELGDSALYLCASSLARGRDLQETQYFGPGTRLLVL.

This chain joins TRBV7-8 and TRBJ2-1; 8 bases align to TRBD2. Germline V gives CDR1 SGHVS, CDR2 FQNEAQ. V dropped 7 bases and J dropped 8; count of bases not matched to a gene: 13. This CDR3 spans 15 amino acids. For the CDR3, the DNA is TGTGCCAGCATTCCAATAGCGGGGTTGGGGGATGAGCAGTTCTTC. Residues: CASIPIAGLGDEQFF.

This clonotype was counted only a few times. The gene calls are TRBV9 and TRBJ1-6, with 7 positions matching TRBD1. The CDR3 has 15 residues. J gave up 10 bases and V 0 bases, and 7 bases lay outside the gene matches. Per the germline V gene, CDR1 is SGDLS and CDR2 is YYNGEE. The DNA of the CDR3 is TGTGCCAGCAGCGTAGACCCAGCGACAGGGTCACCCCTCCACTTT. It translates to CASSVDPATGSPLHF.

The chain employs TRBV28 and TRBJ2-5; TRBD1 might be the D (6 bases). The end of the DNA fits TRBJ2-7 better, so the J call may be wrong. CDR1 is MDHEN and CDR2 is SYDVKM in the germline V gene. This CDR3 comprises 14 residues. In DNA, the CDR3 is TGTGCCAGCCGACTCCCAAACAGGGAATCCGAGCAGTACTTC. This sequence encodes CASRLPNRESEQYF.

The chain is built from TRBV12-3 or TRBV12-4 and TRBJ1-5, with D hard to call. V was shortened by 5 bases and J by 1 base, with 12 bases between the two germline ends. The CDR3 is 15 residues long. The CDR3 loop is CASSPGMGSNQPQHF. CDR3 sequence (DNA): TGTGCCAGCAGTCCCGGGATGGGAAGCAATCAGCCCCAGCATTTT.

This clonotype has a handful of counts. This chain links TRBV28 with TRBJ2-7; either TRBD1 or TRBD2 may supply D (6 bases each). Judging by the DNA end, TRBJ2-4 fits better; the J call may be wrong. The CDR3 runs 14 residues. CDR1 and CDR2 (germline): MDHEN, SYDVKM. The CDR3 spells CASKTQGRGNIQYF. Written as DNA, the CDR3 is TGTGCCAGCAAGACCCAGGGGCGGGGAAACATTCAGTACTTC.

The V and J genes are TRBV29-1 and TRBJ1-1; TRBD1 might be the D (5 bases). V gave up 6 bases and J gave up 5 bases, with 19 bases separating them. The CDR3 consists of 14 residues. From germline, CDR1 is SQVTM and CDR2 ANQGSEA. The DNA for the CDR3 is TGCAGCGTCGCCAACGGACCCCGGGGGACTGAAGCTTTCTTT. Translated: CSVANGPRGTEAFF.

The chain uses TRBV4-3 and TRBJ2-6; tentatively, D is TRBD1 (6 bases). Trimming pared 0 bases from V and 0 bases from J, leaving 15 bases between. The CDR3 runs 19 residues. The V gene's germline CDR1 is LGHNA and CDR2 YSLEER. CDR3 region: CASSQDRQASSSGANVLTF. In nucleotides, the CDR3 is TGCGCCAGCAGCCAAGATCGACAGGCTTCCTCCTCTGGGGCCAACGTCCTGACTTTC.

This chain links TRBV6-6 with TRBJ2-3; D gene ambiguous. V dropped 7 bases and J dropped 2 bases, with 10 bases sitting between them. The length of the CDR3 is 13 residues. CDR1 is MNHNY, CDR2 SVGAGI, per germline (reference sequence). The DNA for the CDR3 is TGTGCCAGCACAAACCCTCTCACAGATACGCAGTATTTT. Protein sequence: CASTNPLTDTQYF.

The gene calls are TRBV4-1 and TRBJ2-7; maybe TRBD1 (6 bases). V was trimmed by 1 base and J by 6 bases, leaving 16 bases between them. The V gene's germline CDR1 is MGHRA and CDR2 YSYEKL. The CDR3 extends over 15 amino acids. CDR3 coding DNA: TGCGCCAGCAGCCAAGGTTGGGCAGGGGTTCGCGAGCAGTACTTC. Its translation is CASSQGWAGVREQYF.

This clonotype has just one count. The V call is TRBV29-1, the J call TRBJ1-4; maybe TRBD1 (5 bases). Germline CDR1 is SQVTM and CDR2 is ANQGSEA. Between the trimmed V and J ends, which lost 7 bases and 0 bases, there was a span of 12 bases. The CDR3 spans 14 residues. The DNA of the CDR3 is TGCAGCGCCCAACGGGGGTCAACTAATGAAAAACTGTTTTTT. Translating gives CSAQRGSTNEKLFF.

V is TRBV6-2 or TRBV6-3 and J is TRBJ2-7; 8 nucleotides line up with TRBD1. Germline lookup yields CDR1 MNHEY and CDR2 SVGEGT. The CDR3 consists of 14 residues. Germline trimming cut 8 bases from V and 1 base from J; bases unmatched to any gene: 7. The CDR3 is CASATGDSSYEQYF. The CDR3 DNA reads as TGTGCCAGCGCGACAGGGGATTCGTCCTACGAGCAGTACTTC.

This clonotype was counted ten times or more. A read error may account for a junction end that differs from germline. The chain employs TRBV7-2 and TRBJ2-3; D gene ambiguous. The length of the CDR3 is 13 residues. Germline loops: CDR1 SGHTA, CDR2 FQGNSA. The CDR3 DNA sequence: TGTGCCAGCAGCTTTCCGGGCACGGATACGCAGTATTTT. This codes for CASSFPGTDTQYF.

This clonotype was recorded a few times. This chain links TRBV7-2 with TRBJ2-3, with D hard to call. V lost 7 bases to trimming and J lost 11 bases, with 7 bases between them. Germline V gene lookup returns CDR1 SGHTA and CDR2 FQGNSA. The CDR3 is 9 residues long. CDR3: CASNPRQYF. The CDR3, as DNA: TGTGCCAGCAACCCACGGCAGTATTTT.

The chain carries TRBV6-5 and TRBJ2-7; 9 nucleotides match TRBD1. Germline CDR1 MNHEY, CDR2 SVGAGI. J was trimmed by 6 bases and V by 5 bases; bases with no gene match: 14. The CDR3 runs to 16 residues. For the CDR3, the DNA is TGTGCCAGCAGTCAAAGACAGGGACAGGGCAGAGGCGAGCAGTACTTC. Its translation: CASSQRQGQGRGEQYF.

The J gene is TRBJ2-5, the V gene TRBV21-1. TRBV21-1 is labeled a pseudogene. The CDR3 runs to 12 residues. The DNA for the CDR3 is TGTGCCAGCAGGCACCATATTGGGACCCAGTACTTC. It yields the protein CASRHHIGTQYF.